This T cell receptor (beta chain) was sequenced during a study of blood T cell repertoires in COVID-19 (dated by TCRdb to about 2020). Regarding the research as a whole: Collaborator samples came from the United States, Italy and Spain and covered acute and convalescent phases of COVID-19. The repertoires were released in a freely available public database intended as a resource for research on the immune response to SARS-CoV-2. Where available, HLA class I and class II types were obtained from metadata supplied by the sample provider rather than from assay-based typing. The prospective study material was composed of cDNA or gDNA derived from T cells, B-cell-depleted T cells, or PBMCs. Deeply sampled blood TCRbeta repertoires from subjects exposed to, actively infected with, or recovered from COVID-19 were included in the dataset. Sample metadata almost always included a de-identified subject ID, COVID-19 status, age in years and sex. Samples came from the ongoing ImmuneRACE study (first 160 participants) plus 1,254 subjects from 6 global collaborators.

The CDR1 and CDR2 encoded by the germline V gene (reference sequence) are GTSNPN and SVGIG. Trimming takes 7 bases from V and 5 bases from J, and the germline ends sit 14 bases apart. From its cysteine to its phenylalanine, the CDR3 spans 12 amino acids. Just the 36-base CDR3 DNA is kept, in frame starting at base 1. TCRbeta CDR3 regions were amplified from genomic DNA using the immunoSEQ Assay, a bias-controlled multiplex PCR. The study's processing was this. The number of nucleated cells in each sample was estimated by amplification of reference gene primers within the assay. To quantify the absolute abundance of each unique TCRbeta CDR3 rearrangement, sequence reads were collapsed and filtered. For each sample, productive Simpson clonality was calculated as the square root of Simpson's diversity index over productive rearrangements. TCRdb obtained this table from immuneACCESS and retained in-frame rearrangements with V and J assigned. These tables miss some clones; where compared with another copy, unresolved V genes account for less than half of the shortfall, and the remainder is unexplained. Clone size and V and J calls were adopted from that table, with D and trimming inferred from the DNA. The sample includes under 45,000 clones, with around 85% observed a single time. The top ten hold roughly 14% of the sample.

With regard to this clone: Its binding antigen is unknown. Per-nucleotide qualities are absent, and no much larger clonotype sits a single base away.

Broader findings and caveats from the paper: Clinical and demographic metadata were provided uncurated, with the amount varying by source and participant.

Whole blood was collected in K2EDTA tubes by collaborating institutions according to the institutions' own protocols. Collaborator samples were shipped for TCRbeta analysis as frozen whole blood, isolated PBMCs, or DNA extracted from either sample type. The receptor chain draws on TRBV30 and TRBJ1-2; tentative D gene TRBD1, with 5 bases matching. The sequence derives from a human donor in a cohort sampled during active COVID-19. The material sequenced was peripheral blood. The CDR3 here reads CASQDPIYGYTF. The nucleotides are TGTGCCTCACAGGACCCCATTTATGGCTACACCTTC.